One and the same sample provided the 17 T cell receptor beta chains below, sequenced in a study of T cell repertoires in cytomegalovirus infection. One entry per CDR3 protein, called by TCRdb with MiXCR from the reads. This table has approximately 140,000 distinct CDR3 sequences, approximately 24% appearing once. No antigens are known for them. Sequencing input: PBMCs, sequenced either directly or after in vitro stimulation (not recorded which). Receptors were obtained from a human donor in good health (CMV status not recorded). Some clones in this sample may be carry-over from other donors' samples.

This clonotype has just a few counts. The genes are TRBV23-1 and TRBJ2-7, with 9 nucleotides matching TRBD2. TRBV23-1 is labeled an ORF, and its function is uncertain. Trimming at V came to 9 bases and at J to 4 bases, leaving 13 bases not matched to a gene. CDR3 length equals 15 residues. CDR3 DNA sequence: TGCGCCAGGCAAGATATGGTAGCGGGAGTATACGAGCAGTACGTC. It encodes CARQDMVAGVYEQYV.

This clonotype has a count of ten or more. The chain has TRBV7-2 and TRBJ1-2; weak D call: TRBD1 (5 bases). The CDR3 loop spans 12 amino acids. Trimming took off 2 bases at V and 8 bases at J, with 9 bases between the two ends. Germline assignment: CDR1 SGHTA and CDR2 FQGNSA. Written as DNA, the CDR3 is TGTGCCAGCAGCTTAATGGGGGGAGGCTACACCTTC. This codes for CASSLMGGGYTF. The entire variable domain, with the rest obtained from reference TRBV7-2 and TRBJ1-2, is as follows: GAGVSQSPSNKVTEKGKDVELRCDPISGHTALYWYRQSLGQGLEFLIYFQGNSAPDKSGLPSDRFSAERTGGSVSTLTIQRTQQEDSAVYLCASSLMGGGYTFGSGTRLTVV.

This clonotype was seen a few times. This sequence joins TRBV12-3 or TRBV12-4 and TRBJ1-2, with D tentatively TRBD1 (5 bases). The CDR3 runs 15 residues. Between the trimmed V and J ends, which lost 4 bases and 1 base, there was a span of 13 bases. This chain's CDR3 is CASSWTGGFNYGYTF. Here the CDR3 DNA reads TGTGCCAGCAGTTGGACGGGGGGGTTTAACTATGGCTACACCTTC.

This clonotype was recorded many times. The chain employs TRBV7-9 and TRBJ2-2; the D is unclear. Germline CDR1 and CDR2: SEHNR and FQNEAQ (reference sequence). V was clipped by 2 bases and J by 0 bases, with 10 bases between them. The CDR3 sequence is 16 residues long. As DNA, the CDR3 is TGTGCCAGCAGCTTATCTGGCCTGGCGAACACCGGGGAGCTGTTTTTT. It yields the protein CASSLSGLANTGELFF.

This chain connects TRBV2 to TRBJ1-2, with D perhaps matching TRBD1 (6 bases). The CDR3 consists of 14 residues. The germline V gene encodes CDR1 SNHLY and CDR2 FYNNEI. The ends were cut back, 8 bases at V and 8 bases at J, with 21 bases in the middle. This CDR3 reads CASDELTGTSGYTF. The CDR3 DNA is TGTGCCAGCGATGAGTTGACAGGAACCTCCGGCTACACCTTC.

V gene TRBV12-3 or TRBV12-4 combines with J gene TRBJ2-1; 9 nucleotides align to TRBD2. V lost 5 bases to trimming and J lost 5 bases; unmatched junction nucleotides: 7. CDR3 length: 15 amino acids. The CDR3 coding sequence is TGTGCCAGCAGTCCGACTAGCGGTACTAACAATGAGCAGTTCTTC. It encodes CASSPTSGTNNEQFF.

This clonotype showed up just a few times. The chain couples TRBV28 to TRBJ1-3; no definite D call. The CDR3 contains 13 residues. The germline V gene encodes CDR1 MDHEN and CDR2 SYDVKM. Trimming took off 1 base at V and 3 bases at J, with 4 bases between the two ends. The DNA of the CDR3 is TGTGCCAGCAGTTTATCCAATGGAAACACCATATATTTT. Its protein product is CASSLSNGNTIYF. Full variable domain (missing parts from reference TRBV28 and TRBJ1-3): DVKVTQSSRYLVKRTGEKVFLECVQDMDHENMFWYRQDPGLGLRLIYFSYDVKMKEKGDIPEGYSVSREKKERFSLILESASTNQTSMYLCASSLSNGNTIYFGEGSWLTVV.

This clonotype was picked up a small number of times. The gene calls are TRBV12-3 or TRBV12-4 and TRBJ2-1; D gene ambiguous. The V and J ends lost 10 bases and 0 bases respectively, with 16 bases between them. The CDR3 runs to 15 residues. CDR3 residues: CATRNAGSSYNEQFF. CDR3 nucleotide sequence: TGTGCCACCCGTAATGCAGGAAGCTCCTACAATGAGCAGTTCTTC.

This clonotype appeared a few times. The rearrangement links TRBV24-1 to TRBJ2-4; 11 nucleotides agree with TRBD1. Germline values: CDR1 KGHDR, CDR2 SFDVKD. This CDR3 has 19 residues. The V segment lost 6 bases and the J segment 0 bases; nucleotides outside the gene matches: 12. CDR3 region: CATSLPRTGGGLAKNIQYF. The CDR3 DNA follows: TGTGCCACCAGTCTTCCCCGGACAGGGGGCGGCCTAGCCAAAAACATTCAGTACTTC.

This clonotype turned up a few times. The chain employs TRBV27 and TRBJ2-5; TRBD2 aligns across 11 bases. The CDR3 has 18 amino acids. J was trimmed by 4 bases and V by 4 bases; bases with no gene match: 14. Germline V gene data show CDR1 as MNHEY and CDR2 as SMNVEV (reference sequence). CDR3 residues: CASSSPRLAGGGLETQYF. The CDR3 DNA sequence: TGTGCCAGCAGTTCCCCCCGGCTAGCGGGAGGTGGTTTAGAGACCCAGTACTTC.

The V call is TRBV10-3, the J call TRBJ2-5; 9 bases agree with TRBD1. This CDR3 comprises 15 residues. Looked up from germline, CDR1 is ENHRY and CDR2 is SYGVKD. The J segment lost 4 bases and the V segment lost 6 bases, leaving 9 bases of the junction unmatched. For the CDR3, the DNA is TGTGCCATCAGCGCCGGGACAGGGAGTCGAGAGACCCAGTACTTC. This encodes CAISAGTGSRETQYF.

The rearrangement joins TRBV29-1 to TRBJ2-5; 7 positions agree with TRBD2. The ends lost 6 bases at V and 5 bases at J; junction bases unmatched: 15. The CDR3 has 15 residues. CDR1 is SQVTM, CDR2 ANQGSEA, per germline. In nucleotides, the CDR3 is TGCAGCGTGGAAAAGGCGTACGGGGGAGGGGAGACCCAGTACTTC. Protein: CSVEKAYGGGETQYF. Complete variable domain (other parts from reference TRBV29-1 and TRBJ2-5): SAVISQKPSRDICQRGTSLTIQCQVDSQVTMMFWYRQQPGQSLTLIATANQGSEATYESGFVIDKFPISRPNLTFSTLTVSNMSPEDSSIYLCSVEKAYGGGETQYFGPGTRLLVL.

The chain carries TRBV30 and TRBJ1-1; D call uncertain. The CDR3 covers 14 residues. V lost 0 bases, J lost 6 bases, and 14 bases lay in between. Germline loops: CDR1 GTSNPN, CDR2 SVGIG (reference sequence). The CDR3: CAWSVLPTTAEAFF. The CDR3 coding sequence is TGTGCCTGGAGTGTACTCCCCACTACCGCTGAAGCTTTCTTT.

V usage is TRBV20-1 and J usage is TRBJ1-2; 9 nucleotides agree with TRBD1. Germline trimming cut 0 bases from V and 8 bases from J; bases unmatched to any gene: 4. Germline V lookup: CDR1 DFQATT, CDR2 SNEGSKA (reference sequence). The CDR3 covers 13 residues. The CDR3 DNA follows: TGCAGTGCTAGAGAGTGGACAGGGGACGGCTACACCTTC. Its protein product is CSAREWTGDGYTF.

This clonotype was seen repeatedly, ten times or more. This chain connects TRBV12-5 to TRBJ1-1; no clear D gene. CDR3 size: 13 residues. V was shortened by 1 base and J by 5 bases, with 8 bases between the two germline ends. Germline V CDR1 and CDR2: LGHNT, FRNRAP. The CDR3 DNA reads TGTGCTAGTGGTTTGGAATTGGTGACTGAAGCTTTCTTT. This gives the protein CASGLELVTEAFF.

This clonotype was seen ten or more times. The chain has TRBV7-8 and TRBJ1-3; D is ambiguous. Trimming cost V 2 bases and J 0 bases, with 11 bases left between them. The CDR3 sequence is 16 residues long. CDR1 is SGHVS and CDR2 is FQNEAQ in the germline V gene. CDR3 nucleotides: TGTGCCAGCAGCTTACGTGACGGACCCTCTGGAAACACCATATATTTT. Its translation is CASSLRDGPSGNTIYF.

The table lists this clonotype with a few counts. The V call is TRBV29-1, the J call TRBJ2-5; 9 bases fit TRBD1. Germline CDR1 reads SQVTM; CDR2 reads ANQGSEA. V lost 4 bases to trimming and J lost 5 bases; unmatched junction nucleotides: 23. The CDR3 has 19 residues. CDR3 nucleotide sequence: TGCAGCGTTGGGGTTATTCCGGGACAGGGTGATAGATCTCCGGAGACCCAGTACTTC. Encoded protein: CSVGVIPGQGDRSPETQYF.